The clone carrying this TCR beta chain was seen many times. The target antigen is unknown. The entry originates in a study of T cell repertoires in cytomegalovirus infection. Overall study results and limits: The ex vivo response was dominated by HLA-C-restricted CMV-specific TCR beta clonotypes.

V gave up 5 bases and J gave up 4 bases, with 17 bases separating them. The germline CDR1 and CDR2 sequences are LNHDA and SQIVND (reference sequence). The CDR3 is 15 residues long. TCRdb called the reads again in MiXCR, with one record for every CDR3 protein. The sample yields 200,000 to 300,000 distinct CDR3 sequences, 10% to 15% seen once. The source of this sequence is a human donor in good health (CMV status not recorded). Some clones in this sample may be carry-over from other donors' samples. The J gene is TRBJ2-5, the V gene TRBV19; maybe TRBD2 (7 bases). What was sequenced was PBMCs. CDR3 nucleotides: TGTGCCAGTAGTGGGGGGGGCCAGCAACGAGAGACCCAGTACTTC. Translating gives CASSGGGQQRETQYF.